This T cell receptor beta chain was observed in a study of blood T cell repertoires in COVID-19. In the study overall: The United States, Italy and Spain provided the acute and convalescent COVID-19 samples. Sample material is recorded as cDNA or gDNA derived from T cells, B-cell-depleted T cells, or PBMCs.

The ends lost 1 base at V and 11 bases at J; junction bases unmatched: 4. The CDR3 covers 12 residues. CDR1 and CDR2 (germline): LNHDA, SQIVND (reference sequence). Authors' data handling: From reference gene primer amplification, estimates of nucleated cell counts were derived. The table came from immunoSEQ multiplex PCR; TCRdb's copy has only in-frame clones and leaves some out. That table is the source of V, J and clone size, and D and trimming were worked out from the DNA. The sample consists of more than 85,000 clones, roughly 80% of them appearing once. The sample consisted of peripheral blood. This rearrangement joins TRBV19 to TRBJ1-1, with 7 nucleotides matching TRBD1. This TCR was recovered from a man aged 55 to 70 with active or convalescent COVID-19. CDR3 nucleotide sequence: TGTGCCAGTAGTATAGCGGGACAGCCGGCTTTCTTT. This translates into CASSIAGQPAFF.